This paragraph covers one T cell receptor beta chain sequence. This record comes from a study of Ad26.COV2.S vaccination and SARS-CoV-2 variants. Study as a whole: Ad26.COV2.S, an intramuscular injection, was given once or twice 56 days apart.

Described treatment: roughly 20 received Ad26.COV2.S at low or high dose, single or two shots; about five received placebo; per-sample allocation not given. Collection of the samples took place on day 63 after the first injection of vaccine or placebo. Profiling relied on immunoSEQ multiplex PCR, and the TCRdb table lists in-frame clones only, not all of them. Of a few hundred thousand clones in the sample, more than 70% were seen once. This TCR derives from a person between 18 and 65 years old who received the Ad26.COV2.S COVID-19 vaccine or a placebo. Source: peripheral blood, taken in a trial of Ad26.COV2.S vaccine versus placebo.

The CDR3 reads CASSQQGTVNIQYF. CDR3 coding DNA: TGTGCCAGCAGTCAACAGGGGACGGTAAACATTCAGTACTTC. The chain employs TRBV6-5 and TRBJ2-4, with 7 bases fitting TRBD1. The CDR3 is 14 residues long. Unmatched junction bases numbered 7, after V lost 5 bases and J lost 6 bases. Germline V gene data show CDR1 as MNHEY and CDR2 as SVGAGI.